Sequencing of this TCR beta chain was carried out in a study of cytomegalovirus exposure and HLA in healthy donors. Study-level results: According to the study, approximately 150 TCR beta chains were cytomegalovirus-associated.

Concerning this clone: As yet, its antigen is unknown.

Produced via immunoSEQ multiplex PCR; TCRdb's table is partial and in-frame only. This table holds more than 95,000 clones, 94% found once. Looked up from germline, CDR1 is SGHVS and CDR2 is FQNEAQ. The CDR3 runs 16 residues. The J segment lost 5 bases and the V segment lost 5 bases, leaving 13 bases of the junction unmatched. Input material: PBMCs. The sequence came from a woman aged 18-29 years in good health and CMV-seronegative. This sequence joins TRBV7-8 and TRBJ2-5; TRBD1 agrees at 8 bases. CDR3 sequence (DNA): TGTGCCAGCAGCGCCAGGAGACAGGGGATTCAGGAGACCCAGTACTTC. Encoded protein: CASSARRQGIQETQYF.